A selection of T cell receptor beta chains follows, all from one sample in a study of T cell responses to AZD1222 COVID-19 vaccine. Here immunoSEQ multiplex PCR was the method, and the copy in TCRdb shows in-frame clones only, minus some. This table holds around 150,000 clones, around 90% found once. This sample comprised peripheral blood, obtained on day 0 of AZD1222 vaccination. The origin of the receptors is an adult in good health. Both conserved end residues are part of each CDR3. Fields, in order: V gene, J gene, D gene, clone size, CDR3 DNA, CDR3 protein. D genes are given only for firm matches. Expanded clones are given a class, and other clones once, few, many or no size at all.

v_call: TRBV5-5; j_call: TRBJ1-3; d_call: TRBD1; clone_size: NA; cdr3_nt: TGTGCCAGCAGCTTTCCTCCGGGACAGGGATTCTCTGGAAACACCATATATTTT; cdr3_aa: CASSFPPGQGFSGNTIYF
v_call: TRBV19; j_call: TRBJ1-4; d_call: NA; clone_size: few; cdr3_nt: TGTGCCAGTAGTAGTAACTTTCGGGGGTCGCCTAATGAAAAACTGTTTTTT; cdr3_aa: CASSSNFRGSPNEKLFF
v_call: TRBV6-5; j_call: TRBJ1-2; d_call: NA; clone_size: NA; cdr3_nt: TGTGCCAGCAGCCCGGGGGGAGCTAACTATGGCTACACCTTC; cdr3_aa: CASSPGGANYGYTF
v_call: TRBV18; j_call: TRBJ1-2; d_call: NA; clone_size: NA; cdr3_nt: TGTGCCAGCTCACGAGCCGCCGGACAGACTAACTATGGCTACACCTTC; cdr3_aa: CASSRAAGQTNYGYTF
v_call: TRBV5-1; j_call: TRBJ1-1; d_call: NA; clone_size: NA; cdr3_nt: TGCGCCAGCAGCTATCAGGATACCACTGAAGCTTTCTTT; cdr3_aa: CASSYQDTTEAFF
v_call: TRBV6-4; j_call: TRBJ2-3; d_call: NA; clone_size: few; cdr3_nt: TGTGCCAGCAGTGGGAGCCCCGAGGGTGGAACAGATACGCAGTATTTT; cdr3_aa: CASSGSPEGGTDTQYF
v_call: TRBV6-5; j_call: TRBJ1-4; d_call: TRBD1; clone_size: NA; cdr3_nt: TGTGCCAGCAGGGGAACAGGGGAGATAGGGGAAAAACTGTTTTTT; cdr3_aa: CASRGTGEIGEKLFF
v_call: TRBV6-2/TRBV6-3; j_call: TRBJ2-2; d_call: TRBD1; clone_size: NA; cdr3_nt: TGTGCCAGCAGTAGACAGGGCCTGAGCACCGGGGAGCTGTTTTTT; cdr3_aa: CASSRQGLSTGELFF
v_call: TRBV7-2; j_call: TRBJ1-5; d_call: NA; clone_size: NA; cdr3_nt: TGTGCCAGCAGCTTTCGACAGGAGAGCAATCAGCCCCAGCATTTT; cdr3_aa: CASSFRQESNQPQHF
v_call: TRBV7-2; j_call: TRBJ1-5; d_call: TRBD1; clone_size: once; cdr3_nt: TGTGCCAGCAGCACCCGACAGGGTGGAAGCAATCAGCCCCAGCATTTT; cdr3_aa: CASSTRQGGSNQPQHF
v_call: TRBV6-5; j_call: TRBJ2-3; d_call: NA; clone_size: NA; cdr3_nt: TGTGCCAGCAGGGATTATACGCAGTATTTT; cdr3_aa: CASRDYTQYF
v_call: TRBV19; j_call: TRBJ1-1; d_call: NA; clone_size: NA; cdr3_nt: TGTGCCAGTAGTTCATGGACGGACACTGAAGCTTTCTTT; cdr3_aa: CASSSWTDTEAFF
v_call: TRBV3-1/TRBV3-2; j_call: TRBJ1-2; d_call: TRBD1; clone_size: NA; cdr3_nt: TGTGCCAGCAGCCCACCACAGGGGCGGGGCTATGGCTACACCTTC; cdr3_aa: CASSPPQGRGYGYTF
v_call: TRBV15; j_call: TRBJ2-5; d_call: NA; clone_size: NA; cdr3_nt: TGTGCCACCAGCAGAGACAGCCAAGAGACCCAGTACTTC; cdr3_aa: CATSRDSQETQYF
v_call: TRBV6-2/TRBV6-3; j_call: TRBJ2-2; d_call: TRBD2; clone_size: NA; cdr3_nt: TGTGCCAGCAGTTCCGCCCCAACTAGCGGGGGGGCCCGGGACACCGGGGAGCTGTTTTTT; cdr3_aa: CASSSAPTSGGARDTGELFF
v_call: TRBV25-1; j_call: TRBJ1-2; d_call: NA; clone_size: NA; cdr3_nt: TGTGCCACCAGTGGAGGGCTGGGGAACTATGGCTACACCTTC; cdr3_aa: CATSGGLGNYGYTF
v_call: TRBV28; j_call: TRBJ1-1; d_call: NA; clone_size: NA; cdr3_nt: TGTGCCAGCAGTCCTCAACGCGGGGGGAACACTGAAGCTTTCTTT; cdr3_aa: CASSPQRGGNTEAFF
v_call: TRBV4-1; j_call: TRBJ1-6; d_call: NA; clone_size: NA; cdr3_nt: TGCGCCAGCAGCCAACTTGAGACAGTGAATTCACCCCTCCACTTT; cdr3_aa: CASSQLETVNSPLHF
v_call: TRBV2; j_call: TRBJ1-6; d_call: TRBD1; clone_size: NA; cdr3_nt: TGTGCCAGCAGTGAGGGAGGGGGCGGCCCCCCTAATTCACCCCTCCACTTT; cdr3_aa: CASSEGGGGPPNSPLHF
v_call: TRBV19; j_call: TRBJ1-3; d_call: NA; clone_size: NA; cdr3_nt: TGTGCCAGTAGTGTCCAGGGCGAAGGAAACACCATATATTTT; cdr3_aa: CASSVQGEGNTIYF
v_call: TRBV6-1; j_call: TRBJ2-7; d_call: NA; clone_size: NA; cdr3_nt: TGTGCCAGCAGTGAACTAGGTGGCAGTATTTCCTACGAGCAGTACTTC; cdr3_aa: CASSELGGSISYEQYF
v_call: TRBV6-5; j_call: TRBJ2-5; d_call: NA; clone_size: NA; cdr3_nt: TGTGCCAGCAGTTACCGCCGAGACGCGCGGGAGACCCAGTACTTC; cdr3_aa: CASSYRRDARETQYF